The clone carrying this T cell receptor beta chain turned up a few times. Its antigen is not identified. This sample is drawn from a study of T cells in Graves' hyperthyroidism and ophthalmopathy. Study conclusions and caveats: Peripheral blood also featured most of the thyroid clonotypes expanded above 0.001.

Amplification yielded TCR beta CDR3 regions, with RNA transcripts as the source. The HTBI primer set was used in a first-round RT-PCR of the TCR CDR3. One entry per CDR3 protein results from TCRdb running MiXCR on the multiplex PCR reads. Counted here are some 550,000 distinct CDR3 sequences, 20% to 25% occurring once; the ten biggest clones make up about a quarter. On the basis of clinical symptoms, serum thyroxine and TRAb, thyroid ultrasound and orbital computed tomography, diagnoses were made. This sequence was found in a man between 18 and 35 years old with Graves' hyperthyroidism. Sequenced: blood.

As DNA, the CDR3 is TGCGCCAGCAGCGAAAGGTTCCCGAGACCCTATGGCTACACCTTC. This codes for CASSERFPRPYGYTF. The chain joins TRBV4-1 to TRBJ1-2; no reliable D call. Trimming shortened V by 5 bases and J by 4 bases, and 17 bases separated the two germline ends. There are 15 residues in the CDR3. The germline V gene encodes CDR1 MGHRA and CDR2 YSYEKL.